The clone carrying this TCR beta chain was recorded many times. Its target is unknown. One junction end disagrees with the germline gene, perhaps due to a read error. This entry is derived from a study of post-analysis software for immune sequencing data. Study-level points and caveats: Under F measure analysis, samples from one preparation batch co-clustered strongly. TRBV5-6, TRBV5-1 and TRBV20-1 belonged to a set of five TRBV segments that were more frequent in patients than controls. Relative to controls, patients with multiple sclerosis showed significantly lower normalized Chao1 diversity.

Unique molecular identifiers were present in the TCR beta cDNA libraries. T cells numbering roughly 1 to 10 million yielded cDNA molecules that totaled some 500,000. TCRdb redid the calling of the PCR reads with MiXCR, one entry per CDR3 protein. Of approximately 150,000 distinct CDR3 sequences in the sample, approximately 30% are singletons; the top ten hold less than 1.6%. The CDR3 length is 16 residues. Germline assignment: CDR1 SQVTM and CDR2 ANQGSEA. The TCR sequence derives from a girl under 18 with multiple sclerosis. V gene TRBV29-1 combines with J gene TRBJ2-3, with TRBD2 matching 11 bases. The sequencing input was blood. CDR3 region: CSGEGGLAGPPDTQYF. The CDR3 DNA follows: TGCAGCGGTGAAGGAGGACTAGCGGGTCCGCCAGATACGCAGTATTTT.